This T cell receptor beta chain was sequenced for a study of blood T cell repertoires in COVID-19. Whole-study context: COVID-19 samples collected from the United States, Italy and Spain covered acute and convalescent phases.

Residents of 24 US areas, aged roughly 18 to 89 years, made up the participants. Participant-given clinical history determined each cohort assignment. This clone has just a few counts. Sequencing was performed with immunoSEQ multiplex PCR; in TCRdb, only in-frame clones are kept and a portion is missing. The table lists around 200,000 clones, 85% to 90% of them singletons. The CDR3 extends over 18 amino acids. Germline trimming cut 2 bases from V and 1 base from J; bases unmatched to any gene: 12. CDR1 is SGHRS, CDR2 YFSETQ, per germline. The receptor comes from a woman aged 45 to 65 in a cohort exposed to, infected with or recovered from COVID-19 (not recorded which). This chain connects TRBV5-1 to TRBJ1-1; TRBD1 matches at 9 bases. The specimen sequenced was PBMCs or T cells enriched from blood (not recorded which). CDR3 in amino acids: CASSLRTGAILQNTEAFF. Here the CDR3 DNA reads TGCGCCAGCAGCTTACGGACAGGGGCCATTTTACAGAACACTGAAGCTTTCTTT.